This TCR beta chain was recorded in a study of blood T cell repertoires in COVID-19. Whole-study context: COVID-19 samples collected from the United States, Italy and Spain covered acute and convalescent phases. Sources were T cells, B-cell-depleted T cells, or PBMCs; the material itself was cDNA or gDNA.

The junction had 7 bases not matched to a gene; V was cut back by 5 bases and J by 7 bases. Germline V gene data show CDR1 as SNHLY and CDR2 as FYNNEI. This CDR3 has 15 residues. Methods used by the authors: Counts of nucleated cells, estimated from reference gene primer amplification, were obtained. Assay: immunoSEQ multiplex PCR; the TCRdb copy retains only in-frame clones and omits some. V, J and clone size were drawn from that table, and D and trimming were deduced from the DNA. The profile shows 100,000 to 150,000 clones, under 85% of them singletons. The clonotype was recovered from a man aged 40-55 years with active or convalescent COVID-19. J is TRBJ2-1 and V is TRBV2, with 11 bases identical to TRBD2. The sample taken for sequencing was peripheral blood. This chain's CDR3 is CASSPTSGGVNEQFF. CDR3 in DNA: TGTGCCAGCAGTCCTACTAGCGGGGGAGTAAATGAGCAGTTCTTC.